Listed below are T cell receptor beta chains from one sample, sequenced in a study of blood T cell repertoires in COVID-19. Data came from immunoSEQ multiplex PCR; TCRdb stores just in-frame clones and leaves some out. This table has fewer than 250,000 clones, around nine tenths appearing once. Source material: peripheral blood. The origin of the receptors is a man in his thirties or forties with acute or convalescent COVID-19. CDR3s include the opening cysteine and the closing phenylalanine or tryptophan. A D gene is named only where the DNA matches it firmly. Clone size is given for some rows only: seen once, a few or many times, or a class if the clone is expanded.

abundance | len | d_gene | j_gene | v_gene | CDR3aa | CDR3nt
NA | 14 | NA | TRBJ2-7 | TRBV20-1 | CSASKPSEPYEQYF | TGCAGTGCTAGTAAGCCTAGCGAACCCTACGAGCAGTACTTC
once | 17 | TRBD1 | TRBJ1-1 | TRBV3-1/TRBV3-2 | CASSSRIRGPQNTEAFF | TGTGCCAGCAGCTCCCGAATCAGGGGGCCACAGAACACTGAAGCTTTCTTT
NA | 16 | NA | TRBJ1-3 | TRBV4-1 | CASSQLTVLSGNTIYF | TGCGCCAGCAGCCAACTGACAGTTCTCTCTGGAAACACCATATATTTT
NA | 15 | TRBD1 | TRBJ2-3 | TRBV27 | CASSPTGVLTDTQYF | TGTGCCAGCAGTCCGACAGGGGTATTGACAGATACGCAGTATTTT
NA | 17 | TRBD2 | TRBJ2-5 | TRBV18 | CASSPPVMVAGEETQYF | TGTGCCAGCTCACCACCAGTGATGGTAGCGGGAGAAGAGACCCAGTACTTC
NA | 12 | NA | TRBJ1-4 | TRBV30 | CAWSLRNEKLFF | TGTGCCTGGAGCTTGCGTAATGAAAAACTGTTTTTT
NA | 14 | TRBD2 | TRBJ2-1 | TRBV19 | CASSIGTSAGEQFF | TGTGCCAGTAGTATTGGGACTAGCGCCGGTGAGCAGTTCTTC
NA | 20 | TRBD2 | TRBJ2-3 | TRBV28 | CASLLRSSGRGPFSTDTQYF | TGTGCCAGCCTTCTTAGATCTAGCGGGAGGGGTCCCTTTAGCACAGATACGCAGTATTTT
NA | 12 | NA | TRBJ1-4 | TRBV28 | CASSFLNEKLFF | TGTGCCAGCAGTTTCCTTAATGAAAAACTGTTTTTT
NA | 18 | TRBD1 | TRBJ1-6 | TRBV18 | CASSPTIGTDAYNSPLHF | TGTGCCAGCTCACCAACGATCGGGACAGACGCGTATAATTCACCCCTCCACTTT
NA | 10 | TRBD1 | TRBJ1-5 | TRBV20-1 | CSAGQGSQHF | TGCAGTGCTGGACAGGGGTCCCAGCATTTT
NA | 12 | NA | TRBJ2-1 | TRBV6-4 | CASSVSGNEQFF | TGTGCCAGCAGTGTTAGTGGCAATGAGCAGTTCTTC
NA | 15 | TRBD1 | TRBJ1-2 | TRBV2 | CASSNQQGRPYGYTF | TGTGCCAGCAGTAACCAACAGGGGAGACCGTATGGCTACACCTTC
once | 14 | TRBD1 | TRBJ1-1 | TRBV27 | CASLGAGGNTEAFF | TGTGCCAGCCTTGGGGCAGGGGGGAACACTGAAGCTTTCTTT
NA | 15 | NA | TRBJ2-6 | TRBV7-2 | CASSPSGSGANVLTF | TGTGCCAGCAGCCCCTCGGGCTCTGGGGCCAACGTCCTGACTTTC
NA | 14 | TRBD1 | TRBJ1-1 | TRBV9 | CASSPRQGPTEAFF | TGTGCCAGCAGCCCCAGACAGGGTCCCACTGAAGCTTTCTTT
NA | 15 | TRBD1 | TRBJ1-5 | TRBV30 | CAWSVEWDSNQPQHF | TGTGCCTGGAGTGTGGAGTGGGACAGTAATCAGCCCCAGCATTTT
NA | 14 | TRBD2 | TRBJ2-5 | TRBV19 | CASSKLAGQETQYF | TGTGCCAGTAGTAAACTAGCGGGACAAGAGACCCAGTACTTC
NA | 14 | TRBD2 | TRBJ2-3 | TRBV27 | CASSFYGRADTQYF | TGTGCCAGCAGTTTCTACGGGAGGGCAGATACGCAGTATTTT
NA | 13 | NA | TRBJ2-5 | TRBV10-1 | CASSEGGRETQYF | TGCGCCAGCAGTGAGGGAGGGAGGGAGACCCAGTACTTC
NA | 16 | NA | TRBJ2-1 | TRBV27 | CASSTPGHSSYNEQFF | TGTGCCAGCAGTACTCCCGGACACAGCTCCTACAATGAGCAGTTCTTC
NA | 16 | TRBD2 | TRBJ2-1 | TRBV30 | CAWKSALAGMYNEQFF | TGTGCCTGGAAGTCCGCCCTAGCGGGAATGTACAATGAGCAGTTCTTC
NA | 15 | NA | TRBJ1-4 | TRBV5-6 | CASSLVGRVDEKLFF | TGTGCCAGCAGCTTGGTCGGGAGGGTCGATGAAAAACTGTTTTTT
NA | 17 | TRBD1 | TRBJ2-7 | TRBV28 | CASSSYRLGTGAYEQYF | TGTGCCAGCAGTTCTTACCGCCTCGGGACAGGGGCGTACGAGCAGTACTTC
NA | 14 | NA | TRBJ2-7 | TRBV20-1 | CSASLTIGSYEQYF | TGCAGTGCTAGTCTAACAATCGGGTCCTACGAGCAGTACTTC
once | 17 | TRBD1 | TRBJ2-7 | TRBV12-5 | CASGLGRGQAVRYEQYF | TGTGCTAGTGGTTTGGGAAGAGGACAGGCTGTCCGATACGAGCAGTACTTC
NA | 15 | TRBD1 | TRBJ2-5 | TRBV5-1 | CASSPGTGTFETQYF | TGCGCCAGCAGCCCCGGGACAGGGACATTCGAGACCCAGTACTTC
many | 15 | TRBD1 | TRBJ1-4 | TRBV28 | CASSQAGTGGEKLFF | TGTGCCAGCAGTCAAGCCGGGACAGGGGGCGAAAAACTGTTTTTT
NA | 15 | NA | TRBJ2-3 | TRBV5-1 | CASSLELKAGDTQYF | TGCGCCAGCAGCTTGGAATTGAAAGCCGGGGATACGCAGTATTTT
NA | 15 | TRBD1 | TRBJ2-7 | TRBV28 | CASSPPRTGRYEQYF | TGTGCCAGCAGCCCGCCCAGGACAGGGCGCTACGAGCAGTACTTC
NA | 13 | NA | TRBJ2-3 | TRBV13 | CASSFPGSDTQYF | TGTGCCAGCAGCTTCCCAGGGTCAGATACGCAGTATTTT
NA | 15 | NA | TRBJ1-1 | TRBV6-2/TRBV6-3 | CASSYSGTKNTEAFF | TGTGCCAGCAGTTACTCCGGGACAAAGAACACTGAAGCTTTCTTT
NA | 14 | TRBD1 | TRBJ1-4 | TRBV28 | CASSFEQGARKLFF | TGTGCCAGCAGTTTTGAACAGGGGGCGCGAAAACTGTTTTTT
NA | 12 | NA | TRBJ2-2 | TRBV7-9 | CASSWGPGELFF | TGTGCCAGCAGTTGGGGGCCCGGGGAGCTGTTTTTT
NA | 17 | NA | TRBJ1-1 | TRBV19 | CASSPGTYAPMNTEAFF | TGTGCCAGTAGCCCCGGGACTTATGCCCCTATGAACACTGAAGCTTTCTTT
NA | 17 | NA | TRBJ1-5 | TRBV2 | CASTSPDSSRLSQPQHF | TGTGCCAGCACTTCTCCCGATTCTTCCAGGTTATCGCAGCCCCAGCATTTT
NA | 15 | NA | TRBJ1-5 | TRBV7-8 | CASSFSTVSNQPQHF | TGTGCCAGCAGCTTTAGTACAGTCAGCAATCAGCCCCAGCATTTT
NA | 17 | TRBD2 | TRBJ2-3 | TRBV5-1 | CASSLGLAGVLSDTQYF | TGCGCCAGCAGCTTGGGGCTAGCGGGAGTATTGTCGGATACGCAGTATTTT
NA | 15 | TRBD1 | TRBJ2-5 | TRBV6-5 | CASRRAGQGGETQYF | TGTGCCAGCAGACGAGCGGGACAGGGGGGGGAGACCCAGTACTTC
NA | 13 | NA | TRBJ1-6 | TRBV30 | CAWTVGRRSPLHF | TGTGCCTGGACTGTGGGGCGCCGATCACCCCTCCACTTT
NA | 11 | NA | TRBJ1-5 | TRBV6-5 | CASSQGWPQHF | TGTGCCAGCAGCCAGGGGTGGCCCCAGCATTTT
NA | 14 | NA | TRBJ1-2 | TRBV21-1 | CASSKTSGGRGYTF | TGTGCCAGCAGCAAAACCTCAGGGGGCCGGGGCTACACCTTC